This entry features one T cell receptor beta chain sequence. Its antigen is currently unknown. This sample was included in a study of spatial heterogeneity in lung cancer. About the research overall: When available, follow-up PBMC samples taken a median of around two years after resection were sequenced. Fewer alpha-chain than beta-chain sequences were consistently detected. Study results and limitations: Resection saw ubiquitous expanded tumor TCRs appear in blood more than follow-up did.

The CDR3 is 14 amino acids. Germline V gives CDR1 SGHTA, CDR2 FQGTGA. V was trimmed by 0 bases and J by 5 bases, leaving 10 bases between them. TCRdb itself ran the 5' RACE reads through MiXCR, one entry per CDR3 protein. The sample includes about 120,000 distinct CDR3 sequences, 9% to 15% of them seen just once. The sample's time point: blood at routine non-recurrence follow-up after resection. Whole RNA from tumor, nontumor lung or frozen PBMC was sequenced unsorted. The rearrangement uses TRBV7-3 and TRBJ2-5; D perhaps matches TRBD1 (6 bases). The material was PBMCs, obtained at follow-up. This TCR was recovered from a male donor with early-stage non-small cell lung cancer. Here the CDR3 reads CASSLTGGTETQYF. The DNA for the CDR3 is TGTGCCAGCAGCTTAACAGGGGGTACGGAGACCCAGTACTTC.